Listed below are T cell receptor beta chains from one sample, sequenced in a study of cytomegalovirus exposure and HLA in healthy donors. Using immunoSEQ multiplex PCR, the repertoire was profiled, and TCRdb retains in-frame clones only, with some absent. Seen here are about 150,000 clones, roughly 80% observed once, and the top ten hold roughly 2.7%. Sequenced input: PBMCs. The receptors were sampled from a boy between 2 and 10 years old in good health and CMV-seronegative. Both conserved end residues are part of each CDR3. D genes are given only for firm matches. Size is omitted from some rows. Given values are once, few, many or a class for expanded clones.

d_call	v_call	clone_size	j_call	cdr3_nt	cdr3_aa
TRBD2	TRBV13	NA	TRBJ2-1	TGTGCCAGCCGGAAAGCGGGGGGGCCAGTCAATGAGCAGTTCTTC	CASRKAGGPVNEQFF
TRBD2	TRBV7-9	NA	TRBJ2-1	TGTTCCAGCAGCTTACTCCCAGGGGTTAGCGGGAAGTACAATGAGCAGTTCTTC	CSSSLLPGVSGKYNEQFF
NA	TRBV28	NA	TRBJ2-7	TGTGCCAGCAGTTTACTGGCCGAGCAGTACTTC	CASSLLAEQYF
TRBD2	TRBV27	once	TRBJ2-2	TGTGCCAGCAGCTTTCTCACACCGGGGACTACGAACACCGGGGAGCTGTTTTTT	CASSFLTPGTTNTGELFF
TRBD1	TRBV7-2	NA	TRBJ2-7	TGTGCCAGCAGCGGATCGGACAGGGATCCCTACGAGCAGTACTTC	CASSGSDRDPYEQYF
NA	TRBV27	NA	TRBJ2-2	TGTGCCAGCAGTTTTCTAGGGAACACCGGGGAGCTGTTTTTT	CASSFLGNTGELFF
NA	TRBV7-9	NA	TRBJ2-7	TGTGCCAGCAGCTTAGTTCAGGGGCCGGGTTACGAGCAGTACTTC	CASSLVQGPGYEQYF
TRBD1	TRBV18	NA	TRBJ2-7	TGTGCCAGCTCCGGACTATTGGACAGGGGAGACGAGCAGTACTTC	CASSGLLDRGDEQYF
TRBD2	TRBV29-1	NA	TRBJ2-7	TGCAGCGTTCGGATACTAGCGGGGATCTCCTACGAGCAGTACTTC	CSVRILAGISYEQYF
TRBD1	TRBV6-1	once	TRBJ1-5	TGTGCCAGCAACATTTACAGGGGGCGCAATCAGCCCCAGCATTTT	CASNIYRGRNQPQHF
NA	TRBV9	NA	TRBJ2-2	TGTGCCAGCAGCGTAGGCCACGGACTGAGAAACGGGGAGCTGTTTTTT	CASSVGHGLRNGELFF
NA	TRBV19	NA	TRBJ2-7	TGTGCCAGTAGTATATGGCCGGGAGACCCCCACGAGCAGTACTTC	CASSIWPGDPHEQYF
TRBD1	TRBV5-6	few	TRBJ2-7	TGTGCCAGCAGCTCGAGAGCAGGGGGCAGCTCCTACGAGCAGTACTTC	CASSSRAGGSSYEQYF
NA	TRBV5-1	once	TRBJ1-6	TGCGCCAGCAGCTTGGAAGGGGGGGGTTCACCCCTCCACTTT	CASSLEGGGSPLHF
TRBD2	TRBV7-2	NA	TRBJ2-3	TGTGCCAGCAGCCCTCTCACACCGGGACTAGGCACAGATACGCAGTATTTT	CASSPLTPGLGTDTQYF
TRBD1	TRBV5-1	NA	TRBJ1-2	TGCGCCAGCAGCCTGGGACAGTCGAGCTATGGCTACACCTTC	CASSLGQSSYGYTF
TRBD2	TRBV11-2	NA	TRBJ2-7	TGTGCCAGCAGCCCCTCCAGGGGCGGGAGGGACTACGAGCAGTACTTC	CASSPSRGGRDYEQYF
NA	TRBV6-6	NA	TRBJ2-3	TGTGCCAGCACAGAGAGGAGGGTGGGAGATACGCAGTATTTT	CASTERRVGDTQYF
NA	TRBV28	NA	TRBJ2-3	TGTGCCAGCAGCACAGGGTCGCCAGATACGCAGTATTTT	CASSTGSPDTQYF
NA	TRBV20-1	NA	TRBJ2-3	TGCAGTGCTAGACTAATGGATACGCAGTATTTT	CSARLMDTQYF
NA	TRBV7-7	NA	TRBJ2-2	TGTGCCAGCAGCTTAAATCCAGACAGACCCACCGGGGAGCTGTTTTTT	CASSLNPDRPTGELFF
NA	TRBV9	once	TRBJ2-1	TGTGCCAGCAGCCCGTGGAGTCTTCTCTACAATGAGCAGTTCTTC	CASSPWSLLYNEQFF
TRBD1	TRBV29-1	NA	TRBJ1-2	TGCAGCGTAGATACAGGGGATATTAACTATGGCTACACCTTC	CSVDTGDINYGYTF
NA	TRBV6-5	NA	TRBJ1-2	TGTGCCAGCAGCCGCGACAGACACCGACATGGCTACACCTTC	CASSRDRHRHGYTF
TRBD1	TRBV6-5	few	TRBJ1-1	TGTGCCAGCAGCCCAGGGGGTAACACTGAAGCTTTCTTT	CASSPGGNTEAFF
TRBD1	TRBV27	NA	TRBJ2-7	TGTGCCAGCAGTATTTACCCCCCGGGACAGGGATCTTACGAGCAGTACTTC	CASSIYPPGQGSYEQYF
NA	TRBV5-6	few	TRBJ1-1	TGTGCCAGCAGCTTGAGGGGGAAAGAAGCTTTCTTT	CASSLRGKEAFF
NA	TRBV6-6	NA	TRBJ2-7	TGTGCCAGCAGTTACTTTCCCAACGAGCAGTACTTC	CASSYFPNEQYF
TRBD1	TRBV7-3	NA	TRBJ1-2	TGTGCCAGCAGCTCCACCGGGACAGGGGTATATGGCTACACCTTC	CASSSTGTGVYGYTF
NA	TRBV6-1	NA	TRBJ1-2	TGTGCCAGCAGCTCTCAGGGTCCTGACTATGGCTACACCTTC	CASSSQGPDYGYTF
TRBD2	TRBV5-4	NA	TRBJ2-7	TGTGCCAGCAGCTTGGTGGGACGGAGCGGGAGTTCGCACGACGAGCAGTACTTC	CASSLVGRSGSSHDEQYF
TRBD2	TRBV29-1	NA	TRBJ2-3	TGCAGCGTTGAAAAAGCTAGCGGGAGCACAGATACGCAGTATTTT	CSVEKASGSTDTQYF
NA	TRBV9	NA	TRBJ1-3	TGTGCCAGCAGCGTAACAGGGAGAACCATATATTTT	CASSVTGRTIYF
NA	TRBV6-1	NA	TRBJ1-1	TGTGCCAGCAGTGAGGGAGAGAACACTGAAGCTTTCTTT	CASSEGENTEAFF
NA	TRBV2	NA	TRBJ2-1	TGTGCCAGCCGCGGCGGGGACCCCTTAAGGGATGAGCAGTTCTTC	CASRGGDPLRDEQFF
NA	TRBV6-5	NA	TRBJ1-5	TGTGCCAGCACTCGCTCACCGAGGGGCAATCAGCCCCAGCATTTT	CASTRSPRGNQPQHF
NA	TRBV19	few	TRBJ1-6	TGTGCCAGTGGAATCAACAGGGCTCGACGTAATTCACCCCTCCACTTT	CASGINRARRNSPLHF
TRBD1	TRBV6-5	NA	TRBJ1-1	TGTGCCAGCAGCCGCGACAGGGTTAACACTGAAGCTTTCTTT	CASSRDRVNTEAFF
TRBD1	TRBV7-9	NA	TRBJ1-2	TGTGCCAGCAGCCTCGACAGGGGTATTAACTATGGCTACACCTTC	CASSLDRGINYGYTF
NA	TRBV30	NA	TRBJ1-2	TGTGCCTGGAGTCCACGGGTCTATGGCTACACCTTC	CAWSPRVYGYTF
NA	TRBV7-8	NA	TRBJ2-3	TGTGCCAGCAGCTTAGGAGGGTCGGGTGGTCGTCAGTATTTT	CASSLGGSGGRQYF
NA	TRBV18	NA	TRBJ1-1	TGTGCCAGTTCGGGCGTCCAGCGGCCAAACACTGAAGCTTTCTTT	CASSGVQRPNTEAFF
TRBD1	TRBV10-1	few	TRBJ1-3	TGCGCCAGCAGTGGGGAACACGGACAGGGGGACCGAAACACCATATATTTT	CASSGEHGQGDRNTIYF
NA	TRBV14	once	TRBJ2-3	TGTGCCAGCAGCCAAGAGTTTGTGACAGGCCTTACCGTGGATACGCAGTATTTT	CASSQEFVTGLTVDTQYF
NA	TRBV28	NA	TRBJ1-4	TGTGCCAGCAGTTTTAGCCTGAATGAAAAACTGTTTTTT	CASSFSLNEKLFF
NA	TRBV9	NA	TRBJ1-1	TGTGCCAGCAGCACCCCACCGGGCTCTGCGGGGTTGAACACTGAAGCTTTCTTT	CASSTPPGSAGLNTEAFF
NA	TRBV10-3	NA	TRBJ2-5	TGTGCCATCAGTGTAATGCTAGCAGGGGTCACTAAAGAGACCCAGTACTTC	CAISVMLAGVTKETQYF
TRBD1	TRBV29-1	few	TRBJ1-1	TGCAGCGTCTATTTAGGACAGGGATATACTGAAGCTTTCTTT	CSVYLGQGYTEAFF
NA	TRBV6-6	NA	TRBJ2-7	TGTGCCAGCAGTACTCAGGGCTCCGAGCAGTACTTC	CASSTQGSEQYF
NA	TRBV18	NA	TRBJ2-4	TGTGCCAGCTCACCCACCAGCGAAAACATTCAGTACTTC	CASSPTSENIQYF
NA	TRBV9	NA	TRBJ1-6	TGTGCCAGCAGCGTAGAACAGGGTAATTCACCCCTCCACTTT	CASSVEQGNSPLHF